These 19 T cell receptor beta chains were sequenced from one sample in a study of blood T cell repertoires in COVID-19. Sequencing used immunoSEQ multiplex PCR; TCRdb keeps in-frame clones, though not all of them. Here the sample spans about 210,000 clones, about 85% being singletons. Source material: PBMCs or T cells enriched from blood (not recorded which). All receptors derive from a woman between 40 and 55 years old in a cohort exposed to, infected with or recovered from COVID-19 (not recorded which).

V usage is TRBV27 and J usage is TRBJ2-7; 12 nucleotides line up with TRBD2. CDR1 is MNHEY, CDR2 SMNVEV, per germline (reference sequence). The V gene end was trimmed by 6 bases and the J gene end by 3 bases; junction bases not matched to a gene: 3. The CDR3 has 14 residues. This CDR3 is CASSRGLAGYEQYF. The CDR3 coding sequence is TGTGCCAGCAGCCGGGGACTAGCGGGCTACGAGCAGTACTTC.

The genes are TRBV7-6 and TRBJ2-2; 8 nucleotides line up with TRBD2. V shed 5 bases, J shed 4 bases, and the junction held 12 bases outside the gene matches. Germline CDR1 SGHVS, CDR2 FNYEAQ. The length of the CDR3 is 17 residues. In nucleotides, the CDR3 is TGTGCCAGCAGCCCCTCGGGAGGGGGGGTAGGCACCGGGGAGCTGTTTTTT. Translation gives CASSPSGGGVGTGELFF.

J is TRBJ1-1 and V is TRBV15; a weak D match, TRBD1 (6 bases). CDR3 length: 16 amino acids. Germline CDR1 and CDR2: LNHNV and YYDKDF (reference sequence). V was shortened by 3 bases and J by 1 base, with 15 bases between the two germline ends. The CDR3 DNA follows: TGTGCCACCAGCAGGGACAGTCGAAGTTCGAACACTGAAGCTTTCTTT. It codes for CATSRDSRSSNTEAFF.

This clone appeared a few times. The rearrangement joins TRBV4-1 to TRBJ2-7; 11 bases are a match to TRBD1. V was pared by 1 base and J by 6 bases, with 11 bases of the junction left unmatched. The CDR3 is 17 amino acids. Germline V gives CDR1 MGHRA, CDR2 YSYEKL. CDR3 region: CASSQGWLDRGPGEQYF. The CDR3 DNA follows: TGCGCCAGCAGCCAAGGGTGGCTGGACAGGGGGCCTGGCGAGCAGTACTTC.

This chain links TRBV14 with TRBJ1-1; TRBD1 is a possible D gene (6 bases). V was pared by 6 bases and J by 3 bases, with 14 bases between. In germline, CDR1 is SGHDN, CDR2 FVKESK. This CDR3 has 14 residues. The CDR3 protein is CASSPVGGYTEAFF. CDR3 coding DNA: TGTGCCAGCAGTCCCGTAGGGGGATACACTGAAGCTTTCTTT.

This clone has more than one count but fewer than ten. The chain couples TRBV7-7 to TRBJ2-7; TRBD2 matches 10 bases. V lost 4 bases to trimming and J lost 3 bases; unmatched junction nucleotides: 15. The CDR3 loop spans 18 amino acids. Germline CDR1 reads SSHAT; CDR2 reads FNYEAQ (reference sequence). In DNA, the CDR3 is TGTGCCAGCAGCTCCCCAGCTCGAAAGCGGGAGGGAGGCTACGAGCAGTACTTC. It translates to CASSSPARKREGGYEQYF.

The chain employs TRBV4-3 and TRBJ1-5; a possible D gene is TRBD1 (6 bases). This CDR3 has 15 amino acids. V lost 3 bases and J lost 9, with 18 bases in between. The germline CDR1 and CDR2 sequences are LGHNA and YSLEER. The CDR3 DNA is TGCGCCAGCAGCCATTCTCCCGACAGGACTGGGCCCCAGCATTTT. This sequence encodes CASSHSPDRTGPQHF.

The genes are TRBV30 and TRBJ2-6; the match to TRBD2 covers 8 bases. The germline V gene encodes CDR1 GTSNPN and CDR2 SVGIG (reference sequence). After removal of 4 bases from V and 0 bases from J, the junction contained 8 bases not matched to a gene. This CDR3 is 17 amino acids long. The CDR3 loop reads CAWTRLARFSGANVLTF. For the CDR3, the DNA is TGTGCCTGGACAAGACTAGCGAGGTTCTCTGGGGCCAACGTCCTGACTTTC. The entire variable domain, with the rest obtained from reference TRBV30 and TRBJ2-6, is as follows: SQTIHQWPATLVQPVGSPLSLECTVEGTSNPNLYWYRQAAGRGLQLLFYSVGIGQISSEVPQNLSASRPQDRQFILSSKKLLLSDSGFYLCAWTRLARFSGANVLTFGAGSRLTVL.

The chain uses TRBV7-8 and TRBJ1-6; D perhaps matches TRBD1 (5 bases). Germline CDR1 is SGHVS and CDR2 is FQNEAQ. V was cut by 2 bases and J by 7 bases, with 12 bases left in between. The CDR3 has 15 residues. The CDR3 loop reads CASSLMAGGNSPLHF. CDR3 DNA sequence: TGTGCCAGCAGCTTAATGGCCGGGGGGAATTCACCCCTCCACTTT.

This sequence joins TRBV6-5 and TRBJ2-7; 7 bases are shared with TRBD1. The CDR3 covers 15 residues. The V gene end was trimmed by 2 bases and the J gene end by 2 bases; junction bases not matched to a gene: 6. Germline V lookup: CDR1 MNHEY, CDR2 SVGAGI. The CDR3 DNA follows: TGTGCCAGCAGTTACAACCGGGACAGACCCTACGAGCAGTACTTC. The encoded protein is CASSYNRDRPYEQYF.

This rearrangement joins TRBV13 to TRBJ2-5, with D possibly TRBD2 on 5 matching bases. The CDR3 covers 15 residues. The ends were cut back, 5 bases at V and 4 bases at J, with 17 bases in the middle. Germline V lookup: CDR1 PRHDT, CDR2 FYEKMQ (reference sequence). CDR3 sequence: CASSRPGRFPETQYF. The CDR3 coding sequence is TGTGCCAGCAGCCGCCCTGGGAGATTCCCAGAGACCCAGTACTTC.

The CDR3 nucleotides read TGTGCCAGCAGCCCGCCGACAGGAGTTAACTATGGCTACACCTTC. This gives the protein CASSPPTGVNYGYTF. The rearrangement uses TRBV7-9 and TRBJ1-2, with D possibly matching TRBD1 (6 bases). In germline, CDR1 is SEHNR, CDR2 FQNEAQ (reference sequence). The CDR3 is 15 amino acids. V shed 5 bases and J shed 1 base, with 14 bases lying between them.

The chain carries TRBV15 and TRBJ2-2; possible D gene TRBD1, 5 bases. Germline V gives CDR1 LNHNV, CDR2 YYDKDF (reference sequence). The CDR3 loop spans 16 amino acids. V lost 4 bases and J lost 4, with 16 bases in between. CDR3: CATSNQQERGTGELFF. CDR3 in DNA: TGTGCCACCAGCAACCAACAGGAACGAGGCACCGGGGAGCTGTTTTTT. Variable domain in full (rest from reference TRBV15 and TRBJ2-2): DAMVIQNPRYQVTQFGKPVTLSCSQTLNHNVMYWYQQKSSQAPKLLFHYYDKDFNNEADTPDNFQSRRPNTSFCFLDIRSPGLGDTAMYLCATSNQQERGTGELFFGEGSRLTVL.

The rearrangement joins TRBV4-1 to TRBJ1-6; no clear D gene. V dropped 0 bases and J dropped 13 bases, with 4 bases sitting between them. This CDR3 is 11 amino acids long. CDR1 and CDR2 from the germline V gene are MGHRA and YSYEKL. The CDR3 region has the DNA TGCGCCAGCAGCCAAGAGGGCCCCCTCCACTTT. Encoded protein: CASSQEGPLHF.

The rearrangement joins TRBV28 to TRBJ2-7, with 8 bases identical to TRBD2. There are 16 residues in the CDR3. Germline CDR1 and CDR2: MDHEN and SYDVKM. V was clipped by 7 bases and J by 4 bases; unmatched bases: 15. Written as DNA, the CDR3 is TGTGCCAGCACTTACTCCAGCGGGGGTCAACATTACGAGCAGTACTTC. Protein product: CASTYSSGGQHYEQYF. Full variable domain (missing parts from reference TRBV28 and TRBJ2-7): DVKVTQSSRYLVKRTGEKVFLECVQDMDHENMFWYRQDPGLGLRLIYFSYDVKMKEKGDIPEGYSVSREKKERFSLILESASTNQTSMYLCASTYSSGGQHYEQYFGPGTRLTVT.

The V call is TRBV7-2, the J call TRBJ2-3; D not certain. Germline loops: CDR1 SGHTA, CDR2 FQGNSA. The CDR3 totals 15 residues. The V end lost 5 bases, the J end lost 2 bases, and 14 bases lay between the germline ends. DNA of the CDR3: TGTGCCAGCAGCCCCCGGGTCGCGATCACAGATACGCAGTATTTT. This encodes CASSPRVAITDTQYF.

There are a few counts of this clone. V and J are TRBV6-1 and TRBJ1-2; TRBD1 agrees at 9 bases. The CDR3 has 15 residues. In germline, CDR1 is MNHNS, CDR2 SASEGT. Trimming at V came to 0 bases and at J to 6 bases, leaving 5 bases not matched to a gene. CDR3 residues: CASSEARTGENGYTF. DNA for the CDR3: TGTGCCAGCAGTGAAGCGAGGACAGGGGAGAATGGCTACACCTTC.

J is TRBJ2-5 and V is TRBV12-3 or TRBV12-4; D might be TRBD2 (6 bases). This CDR3 is 13 amino acids long. V lost 6 bases and J lost 5, with 13 bases in between. CDR3 sequence (DNA): TGTGCCAGCAGCCCGACTAGTTGGGAGACCCAGTACTTC. It translates to CASSPTSWETQYF.

This chain uses TRBV20-1 with TRBJ2-7; 7 bases fit TRBD2. There are 11 residues in the CDR3. V gave up 3 bases and J gave up 4 bases; unmatched junction bases: 0. The germline V gene encodes CDR1 DFQATT and CDR2 SNEGSKA (reference sequence). The CDR3 nucleotides read TGCAGTGCTAGGCGGGAGTACGAGCAGTACTTC. It codes for CSARREYEQYF.